The next 21 T cell receptor beta chains were all read from a single sample in a study of OX40 agonist ivuxolimab in advanced cancers. Profiling relied on immunoSEQ multiplex PCR, and the TCRdb table lists in-frame clones only, not all of them. The table has more than 75,000 clones, less than 90% seen once; the top ten hold 0.9% to 1.2%. Sequencing was performed on CD4+ or CD8+ T cells sorted from blood, taken in a trial of the OX40 agonist ivuxolimab. Receptors were obtained from an adult with an advanced solid tumor such as melanoma, head and neck, liver or kidney cancer.

This chain links TRBV28 with TRBJ1-1; TRBD1 might be the D (5 bases). Germline values: CDR1 MDHEN, CDR2 SYDVKM. The CDR3 is 12 residues long. The germline V and J ends were trimmed by 5 bases and 13 bases, with 17 bases remaining between them. CDR3 sequence (DNA): TGTGCCAGCAGTCCTGCGGCAGGGTGGATTTTCTTT. Protein product: CASSPAAGWIFF.

The V and J genes are TRBV5-1 and TRBJ1-2, with D possibly being TRBD1 (5 bases). V lost 4 bases, J lost 6 bases, and 16 bases lay in between. CDR1 is SGHRS and CDR2 is YFSETQ in the germline V gene. There are 14 residues in the CDR3. The CDR3 reads CASSPTRGLDGYTF. For the CDR3, the DNA is TGCGCCAGCAGCCCCACGAGGGGACTCGATGGCTACACCTTC.

The V gene is TRBV2, the J gene TRBJ2-5; 7 bases fit TRBD1. The V segment lost 8 bases and the J segment 3 bases; nucleotides outside the gene matches: 9. Germline CDR1 reads SNHLY; CDR2 reads FYNNEI. This CDR3 contains 14 residues. The CDR3 bases are TGTGCCAGCGGGGGTCTAGGGACAGAAGAGACCCAGTACTTC. Translated: CASGGLGTEETQYF.

The chain couples TRBV28 to TRBJ1-6, with TRBD1 matching over 9 bases. Germline CDR1 is MDHEN and CDR2 is SYDVKM. The CDR3 is made up of 13 amino acids. J gave up 11 bases and V 6 bases, and 5 bases lay outside the gene matches. The CDR3: CASRGQGNPPLHF. The CDR3 DNA reads TGTGCCAGCAGAGGACAGGGGAATCCACCCCTCCACTTT.

The rearrangement links TRBV5-4 to TRBJ1-1; D call uncertain. Germline V gives CDR1 SGHNT, CDR2 YYREEE (reference sequence). The V end was cut by 4 bases, the J end by 0 bases, with 10 bases between. The CDR3 is made up of 14 amino acids. CDR3 sequence (DNA): TGTGCCAGCAGCCAAGATCTCCTGAACACTGAAGCTTTCTTT. Translating it yields CASSQDLLNTEAFF.

This clone has only a few counts. The chain has TRBV19 and TRBJ1-1; 9 bases line up with TRBD1. V shed 5 bases, J shed 6 bases, and the junction held 10 bases outside the gene matches. CDR1 and CDR2 from the germline V gene are LNHDA and SQIVND (reference sequence). The CDR3 has 15 residues. The CDR3 nucleotides are TGTGCCAGTAGTCCCCGGACAGGGGTTCAATCTGAAGCTTTCTTT. Encoded protein: CASSPRTGVQSEAFF.

This clone was found a few times. The chain has TRBV6-5 and TRBJ1-5, with no clear D. Trimming cost V 7 bases and J 4 bases, with 11 bases left between them. The CDR3 sequence is 13 residues long. Germline V CDR1 and CDR2: MNHEY, SVGAGI. CDR3 coding DNA: TGTGCCAGCAAATCCGACGGGAATCAGCCCCAGCATTTT. Amino acids: CASKSDGNQPQHF.

The V call is TRBV7-2, the J call TRBJ1-2, with D perhaps TRBD1 (5 bases). CDR1 is SGHTA, CDR2 FQGNSA, per germline. CDR3 length equals 13 residues. Deletions cut 4 bases from V and 8 bases from J, with 14 bases between. In DNA, the CDR3 is TGTGCCAGCAGCTCAAGTGGGGGTGGCGGCTACACCTTC. This translates into CASSSSGGGGYTF. Complete variable domain (other parts from reference TRBV7-2 and TRBJ1-2): GAGVSQSPSNKVTEKGKDVELRCDPISGHTALYWYRQSLGQGLEFLIYFQGNSAPDKSGLPSDRFSAERTGGSVSTLTIQRTQQEDSAVYLCASSSSGGGGYTFGSGTRLTVV.

V is TRBV19 and J is TRBJ2-3; weak D call: TRBD1 (6 bases). Germline loops: CDR1 LNHDA, CDR2 SQIVND (reference sequence). This CDR3 region has 16 residues. The V gene lost 3 bases and the J gene lost 2 bases, with 15 bases spanning the gap. The CDR3 loop reads CASSIRQGRNTDTQYF. In DNA, the CDR3 is TGTGCCAGTAGTATCCGGCAGGGGCGAAACACAGATACGCAGTATTTT.

The chain uses TRBV6-4 and TRBJ2-3; 8 bases are a match to TRBD1. In germline, CDR1 is MRHNA, CDR2 SNTAGT. This CDR3 spans 16 amino acids. V shed 6 bases, J shed 2 bases, and the junction held 10 bases outside the gene matches. The CDR3 DNA reads as TGTGCCAGCAGACCGAGACAGGGGAGCCTCACAGATACGCAGTATTTT. Translating gives CASRPRQGSLTDTQYF.

This CDR3 reads CSGDRDGLTDTQYF. The CDR3 nucleotides read TGCAGCGGAGACCGGGACGGATTAACAGATACGCAGTATTTT. The gene calls are TRBV29-1 and TRBJ2-3; D is possibly TRBD1 or TRBD2 (5 bases each). This CDR3 has 14 residues. CDR1 SQVTM and CDR2 ANQGSEA come from the germline V gene. V was shortened by 7 bases and J by 3 bases, with 17 bases between the two germline ends.

In the case of this clone: The sample contains more than one DNA sequence encoding this CDR3. The chain joins TRBV5-1 to TRBJ1-1; a weak D match, TRBD1 (6 bases). This CDR3 has 14 residues. Germline V gene sequence: CDR1 SGHRS, CDR2 YFSETQ. The germline V and J ends were trimmed by 4 bases and 2 bases, with 12 bases remaining between them. DNA for the CDR3: TGCGCCAGCAGCAGCCGGACAGCCAACACTGAAGCTTTCTTT. Translating it yields CASSSRTANTEAFF. The entire variable domain, with the rest obtained from reference TRBV5-1 and TRBJ1-1, is as follows: KAGVTQTPRYLIKTRGQQVTLSCSPISGHRSVSWYQQTPGQGLQFLFEYFSETQRNKGNFPGRFSGRQFSNSRSEMNVSTLELGDSALYLCASSSRTANTEAFFGQGTRLTVV.

The rearrangement uses TRBV11-2 and TRBJ1-1, with D unclear. Germline CDR1 SGHAT, CDR2 FQNNGV. The V gene lost 8 bases and the J gene lost 0 bases, with 10 bases spanning the gap. CDR3 length: 13 residues. The CDR3 nucleotides are TGTGCCAGCGGAAACAGAGTGAACACTGAAGCTTTCTTT. This translates into CASGNRVNTEAFF.

This chain connects TRBV5-1 to TRBJ2-5, with D hard to call. The CDR3 length is 14 residues. CDR1 is SGHRS and CDR2 is YFSETQ in the germline V gene. Trimming left V 4 bases short and J 1 base short, with 11 bases between. The CDR3 here is CASSPGRPQETQYF. In DNA, the CDR3 is TGCGCCAGCAGCCCCGGGCGGCCCCAAGAGACCCAGTACTTC.

V gene TRBV6-5 combines with J gene TRBJ2-3, with 8 bases identical to TRBD2. The CDR3 totals 15 residues. The germline gives CDR1 MNHEY, CDR2 SVGAGI. The V gene end was trimmed by 3 bases and the J gene end by 7 bases; junction bases not matched to a gene: 9. CDR3 protein: CASSYLRGGTNTQYF. The DNA of the CDR3 is TGTGCCAGCAGTTATCTCCGGGGGGGAACAAATACGCAGTATTTT.

V is TRBV10-1 and J is TRBJ1-1; weak D call: TRBD1 (6 bases). This CDR3 has 14 amino acids. V shed 1 base and J shed 4 bases, with 10 bases lying between them. CDR1 and CDR2 from the germline V gene are WNHNN and SYGVQD (reference sequence). CDR3 residues: CASSEYRVGTEAFF. DNA for the CDR3: TGCGCCAGCAGTGAGTACAGGGTCGGCACTGAAGCTTTCTTT.

This chain links TRBV7-9 with TRBJ1-1; TRBD1 is a possible D gene (6 bases). V lost 6 bases to trimming and J lost 4 bases, with 12 bases between them. This CDR3 has 13 amino acids. Germline CDR1 reads SEHNR; CDR2 reads FQNEAQ (reference sequence). As DNA, the CDR3 is TGTGCCAGCAGACACAGGGAGGGCACTGAAGCTTTCTTT. Protein product: CASRHREGTEAFF.

The table lists this clone with a few counts. This chain uses TRBV7-8 with TRBJ1-5, with 8 nucleotides matching TRBD1. The germline V gene encodes CDR1 SGHVS and CDR2 FQNEAQ. V was clipped by 5 bases and J by 7 bases; unmatched bases: 4. The CDR3 length is 13 residues. Here the CDR3 reads CASSPRQGQPQHF. The CDR3 region has the DNA TGTGCCAGCAGCCCTCGACAGGGGCAGCCCCAGCATTTT.

The chain is built from TRBV7-2 and TRBJ2-1; 7 bases map to TRBD1. Losses at the gene ends were 4 bases for V and 0 bases for J; bases not matched to a gene: 9. The CDR3 contains 17 residues. The germline V gene has CDR1 SGHTA and CDR2 FQGNSA. The chain's CDR3 is CASSSKGAMSSYNEQFF. DNA for the CDR3: TGTGCCAGCAGCTCGAAGGGGGCGATGAGCTCCTACAATGAGCAGTTCTTC.

The DNA for the CDR3 is TGTGCCAGCAGTGAAGTGGGACTGTCCTATGGCTACACCTTC. Translating gives CASSEVGLSYGYTF. The rearrangement uses TRBV6-1 and TRBJ1-2, with TRBD1 as a possible D gene (5 bases). This CDR3 contains 14 residues. The V gene lost 1 base and the J gene lost 4 bases, with 10 bases spanning the gap. Germline V lookup: CDR1 MNHNS, CDR2 SASEGT.

J is TRBJ1-4 and V is TRBV4-1, with 7 bases lining up with TRBD1. This CDR3 has 17 residues. Germline CDR1 and CDR2: MGHRA and YSYEKL. V shed 4 bases, J shed 5 bases, and the junction held 13 bases outside the gene matches. For the CDR3, the DNA is TGCGCCAGCAGCCTACCGGACGAGGACAGGAAAAATGAAAAACTGTTTTTT. Its protein is CASSLPDEDRKNEKLFF.